Following are 21 T cell receptor beta chains from one sample sequenced in a study of blood T cell repertoires in COVID-19. The repertoire was sequenced with immunoSEQ multiplex PCR; TCRdb's copy has only in-frame clones and lacks some. The table records roughly 150,000 clones, about 83% of them present only once. The sequenced sample consisted of peripheral blood. The receptors stem from a woman over 75 with acute or convalescent COVID-19.

The V call is TRBV4-2, the J call TRBJ2-2; 11 nucleotides match TRBD2. V lost 1 base to trimming and J lost 1 base; unmatched junction nucleotides: 2. Per the germline V gene, CDR1 is LGHNA and CDR2 is YNFKEQ. This CDR3 comprises 17 residues. The CDR3 DNA reads TGTGCCAGCAGCCAAGTTGGACTAGCGGGGAACACCGGGGAGCTGTTTTTT. This codes for CASSQVGLAGNTGELFF.

This chain connects TRBV18 to TRBJ2-5; 9 bases align to TRBD1. Germline CDR1 and CDR2: KGHSH and LQKENI. Trimming cost V 3 bases and J 3 bases; bases outside gene matches: 2. CDR3 size: 14 residues. CDR3 region: CASSPGQGKETQYF. CDR3 DNA sequence: TGTGCCAGCTCACCGGGACAGGGCAAAGAGACCCAGTACTTC.

V is TRBV2 and J is TRBJ2-5; D remains ambiguous. The CDR3 length is 12 residues. Deletions cut 6 bases from V and 5 bases from J, with 10 bases between. The germline gives CDR1 SNHLY, CDR2 FYNNEI. The CDR3 region is CASRPNGETQYF. The CDR3 DNA reads as TGTGCCAGCAGGCCCAACGGGGAGACCCAGTACTTC.

The V and J genes are TRBV6-5 and TRBJ2-2; 8 bases are shared with TRBD2. CDR1 MNHEY and CDR2 SVGAGI come from the germline V gene. The length of the CDR3 is 15 residues. With 6 bases clipped from V and 6 bases from J, the junction kept 9 bases outside the gene matches. The CDR3 loop is CASSRGGSGAGELFF. CDR3 bases: TGTGCCAGCAGCCGAGGGGGTAGCGGGGCCGGGGAGCTGTTTTTT.

The chain couples TRBV19 to TRBJ2-1; tentative D call: TRBD1 (6 bases). Germline CDR1 reads LNHDA; CDR2 reads SQIVND (reference sequence). The CDR3 runs to 15 residues. The V end lost 6 bases, the J end lost 12 bases, and 24 bases lay between the germline ends. The CDR3 DNA reads TGTGCCAGTAGGCCTGAACCGGGACACAGCGGTAGGCAGTTCTTC. Amino acids: CASRPEPGHSGRQFF.

V and J are TRBV3-1 (or the pseudogene TRBV3-2) and TRBJ2-4, with D unresolved. Trimming removed 1 base at V and 0 bases at J, with 10 bases between. Germline values: CDR1 LGHDT, CDR2 YNNKEL (reference sequence). The length of the CDR3 is 16 residues. In nucleotides, the CDR3 is TGTGCCAGCAGCCAAGGGCCTCACATAGCCAAAAACATTCAGTACTTC. Translation: CASSQGPHIAKNIQYF.

This clone has only one observation. V is TRBV18 and J is TRBJ2-5; D not resolved. V dropped 2 bases and J dropped 5 bases, with 12 bases sitting between them. The CDR3 is made up of 14 amino acids. CDR1 and CDR2 (germline): KGHSH, LQKENI. The CDR3 region is CASSPNYGDETQYF. The CDR3 DNA follows: TGTGCCAGCTCACCAAACTATGGCGACGAGACCCAGTACTTC.

The gene calls are TRBV5-4 and TRBJ2-7, with a tentative D call TRBD2 (5 bases). Germline V gene sequence: CDR1 SGHNT, CDR2 YYREEE (reference sequence). This CDR3 contains 10 residues. Between the trimmed V and J ends, which lost 9 bases and 4 bases, there was a span of 8 bases. In DNA form, the CDR3 reads TGTGCCACCGGGGAGTACGAGCAGTACTTC. Translating it yields CATGEYEQYF.

The V and J genes are TRBV5-1 and TRBJ2-7; D may be TRBD2 (5 bases). CDR3 length: 16 amino acids. With 0 bases removed from V and 4 bases from J, the gap between germline ends came to 17 bases. Germline CDR1 and CDR2: SGHRS and YFSETQ. CDR3 region: CASSLGGGGVGYEQYF. The DNA of the CDR3 is TGCGCCAGCAGCTTGGGCGGAGGAGGAGTTGGATACGAGCAGTACTTC.

The V call is TRBV27, the J call TRBJ1-5; TRBD1 is a possible D gene (6 bases). The V end was cut by 5 bases, the J end by 1 base, with 15 bases between. Germline loops: CDR1 MNHEY, CDR2 SMNVEV (reference sequence). The CDR3 extends over 16 amino acids. CDR3 sequence reads: CASSDRGGLSNQPQHF. The CDR3 DNA reads TGTGCCAGCAGTGATAGGGGGGGTCTAAGCAATCAGCCCCAGCATTTT.

The chain employs TRBV7-8 and TRBJ1-4; 7 bases are a match to TRBD1. Germline V gene data show CDR1 as SGHVS and CDR2 as FQNEAQ. Losses at the gene ends were 5 bases for V and 8 bases for J; bases not matched to a gene: 8. The CDR3 totals 14 residues. CDR3 sequence: CASSPWTGSEKLFF. CDR3 bases: TGTGCCAGCAGCCCCTGGACAGGTTCGGAAAAACTGTTTTTT.

In this sample, this clone turned up a few times. V and J are TRBV7-8 and TRBJ1-6, with D tentatively TRBD1 (6 bases). The germline CDR1 and CDR2 sequences are SGHVS and FQNEAQ. The length of the CDR3 is 16 residues. V was cut by 5 bases and J by 9 bases, with 20 bases left in between. CDR3 protein: CASSPGQGNGFSPLHF. The CDR3 DNA sequence: TGTGCCAGCAGCCCGGGCCAGGGGAACGGTTTTTCACCCCTCCACTTT.

The chain couples TRBV5-6 to TRBJ2-3; possible D gene TRBD1, 5 bases. Trimming left V 1 base short and J 2 bases short, with 14 bases between. This CDR3 is 16 amino acids long. The germline V gene encodes CDR1 SGHDT and CDR2 YYEEEE. CDR3 residues: CASSLRQQAHTDTQYF. The CDR3 DNA sequence: TGTGCCAGCAGCTTGCGTCAACAGGCACACACAGATACGCAGTATTTT.

This sequence joins TRBV5-1 and TRBJ2-5; TRBD2 matches at 12 bases. The CDR3 covers 17 residues. Trimming took 0 bases from V and 5 from J; bases not matched to a gene: 8. From germline, CDR1 is SGHRS and CDR2 YFSETQ. The CDR3 sequence: CASSLGLAGAMMETQYF. The CDR3 nucleotides read TGCGCCAGCAGCTTGGGACTAGCGGGAGCTATGATGGAGACCCAGTACTTC.

V usage is TRBV7-8 and J usage is TRBJ2-5, with a weak D call TRBD1 (6 bases). This CDR3 region has 14 residues. CDR1 SGHVS and CDR2 FQNEAQ come from the germline V gene. V lost 2 bases to trimming and J lost 5 bases, with 12 bases between them. CDR3 sequence (DNA): TGTGCCAGCAGCTTATCTGGGCAGGGGGAGACCCAGTACTTC. It translates to CASSLSGQGETQYF.

The table lists this clone with a few counts. The chain combines TRBV7-2 with TRBJ1-5, with a weak D call TRBD1 (6 bases). Trimming pared 5 bases from V and 4 bases from J, leaving 9 bases between. The CDR3 contains 13 residues. In germline, CDR1 is SGHTA, CDR2 FQGNSA. The CDR3 loop is CASSVGQNQPQHF. DNA for the CDR3: TGTGCCAGCAGCGTCGGACAGAATCAGCCCCAGCATTTT.

This chain uses TRBV7-2 with TRBJ1-2; no definite D call. The V end lost 3 bases, the J end lost 0 bases, and 11 bases lay between the germline ends. The germline V gene encodes CDR1 SGHTA and CDR2 FQGNSA. CDR3 length equals 15 residues. DNA of the CDR3: TGTGCCAGCAGCTTGTTAGTGAGGGCTAACTATGGCTACACCTTC. This translates into CASSLLVRANYGYTF.

This chain connects TRBV6-1 to TRBJ2-1; weak D call: TRBD2 (6 bases). This CDR3 has 16 residues. Germline loops: CDR1 MNHNS, CDR2 SASEGT. V was clipped by 0 bases and J by 2 bases, with 11 bases between them. This CDR3 reads CASSEALDYPYNEQFF. CDR3 nucleotides: TGTGCCAGCAGTGAAGCGCTGGACTATCCCTACAATGAGCAGTTCTTC.

This rearrangement joins TRBV18 to TRBJ2-3; maybe TRBD2 (7 bases). CDR3 length: 17 amino acids. The V end was cut by 2 bases, the J end by 2 bases, with 17 bases between. Germline V CDR1 and CDR2: KGHSH, LQKENI. The CDR3 region is CASSPYNGGPDTDTQYF. CDR3 nucleotide sequence: TGTGCCAGCTCACCATATAACGGGGGGCCAGACACAGATACGCAGTATTTT.

For this clone: The identical CDR3 is also encoded by other nucleotide sequences in the sample. This chain uses TRBV3-1 (or the pseudogene TRBV3-2) with TRBJ1-3; D ambiguous. Between the trimmed V and J ends, which lost 3 bases and 4 bases, there was a span of 4 bases. Germline CDR1 reads LGHDT; CDR2 reads YNNKEL (reference sequence). This CDR3 is built from 12 residues. The CDR3 nucleotides read TGTGCCAGCAGCCAGGGCGGAAACACCATATATTTT. This codes for CASSQGGNTIYF.

The chain is built from TRBV2 and TRBJ1-5; D is uncertain. Trimming took 7 bases from V and 0 from J, leaving 10 bases between them. The CDR3 runs 14 residues. Per germline, CDR1 SNHLY and CDR2 FYNNEI. CDR3 DNA: TGTGCCAGCACCACAGTCTATAGCAATCAGCCCCAGCATTTT. The encoded protein is CASTTVYSNQPQHF. The full variable domain, in which reference TRBV2 and TRBJ1-5 provide the parts outside the CDR3, is EPEVTQTPSHQVTQMGQEVILRCVPISNHLYFYWYRQILGQKVEFLVSFYNNEISEKSEIFDDQFSVERPDGSNFTLKIRSTKLEDSAMYFCASTTVYSNQPQHFGDGTRLSIL.